These T cell receptor beta chains were read from a single sample in a study of blood T cells in healthy people across ages. TCRdb re-called the 5' RACE reads through MiXCR, storing one row per CDR3 protein. The sample has 1,100,000 or so distinct CDR3 sequences, less than 50% seen once. The sequenced sample was blood. The receptors shown here come from a woman aged 55 to 70 in good health. CDR3s include the opening cysteine and the closing phenylalanine or tryptophan. The D gene is left open where the match is weak. The size field is filled for only some rows; it gives once, few, many or a size class.

J gene: TRBJ1-3
V gene: TRBV28
D gene: -
clone size: -
CDR3 DNA: TGTGCCAGCAGTCTAGGGACCGCTGGAAACACCATATATTTT
CDR3 protein: CASSLGTAGNTIYF

J gene: TRBJ2-2
V gene: TRBV4-2
D gene: TRBD2
clone size: -
CDR3 DNA: TGTGCCAGCAGCCATCCGGGACTAGCGGGAGGGCAAACCGGGGAGCTGTTTTTT
CDR3 protein: CASSHPGLAGGQTGELFF

J gene: TRBJ1-2
V gene: TRBV7-9
D gene: -
clone size: few
CDR3 DNA: TGTGCCAGCAGCCCGGACGGGGAACTCTATGGCTACACCTTC
CDR3 protein: CASSPDGELYGYTF

J gene: TRBJ2-1
V gene: TRBV4-1
D gene: TRBD2
clone size: few
CDR3 DNA: TGCGCCAGCAGCGCCCGGACTAGCGGGAGCAGCGAGCAGTTCTTC
CDR3 protein: CASSARTSGSSEQFF

J gene: TRBJ1-2
V gene: TRBV18
D gene: TRBD1
clone size: -
CDR3 DNA: TGTGCCAGCTCACGGGACAGGGTTAACTATGGCTACACCTTC
CDR3 protein: CASSRDRVNYGYTF

J gene: TRBJ2-1
V gene: TRBV11-2
D gene: TRBD1
clone size: -
CDR3 DNA: TGTGCCAGCAGCTTAGATGGGACAGGTGGCCTTTCGGAGCAGTTCTTC
CDR3 protein: CASSLDGTGGLSEQFF

J gene: TRBJ2-5
V gene: TRBV5-5
D gene: TRBD1
clone size: few
CDR3 DNA: TGTGCCAGCAGCTTCTGGACAGGACAACAAGAGACCCAGTACTTC
CDR3 protein: CASSFWTGQQETQYF

J gene: TRBJ1-5
V gene: TRBV3-1
D gene: TRBD1
clone size: few
CDR3 DNA: TGTGCCAGCAGCCATGGGACAGCCAACAATCAGCCCCAGCATTTT
CDR3 protein: CASSHGTANNQPQHF

J gene: TRBJ2-1
V gene: TRBV29-1
D gene: TRBD2
clone size: -
CDR3 DNA: TGCAGCGTTGAAGAGTCGCGGCTAGCGGGAAACAGAGAGCAGTTCTTC
CDR3 protein: CSVEESRLAGNREQFF

J gene: TRBJ2-7
V gene: TRBV29-1
D gene: -
clone size: -
CDR3 DNA: TGCAGCGTTGAGTCGCTGGACTACGAGCAGTACTTC
CDR3 protein: CSVESLDYEQYF

J gene: TRBJ2-5
V gene: TRBV7-9
D gene: -
clone size: -
CDR3 DNA: TGTGCCAGCAGCTTCCTTTTAGGCCAAGAGACCCAGTACTTC
CDR3 protein: CASSFLLGQETQYF

J gene: TRBJ1-1
V gene: TRBV6-1
D gene: -
clone size: few
CDR3 DNA: TGTGCCAGCAGTGTACTTCGGACTGAAGCTTTCTTT
CDR3 protein: CASSVLRTEAFF

J gene: TRBJ2-5
V gene: TRBV27
D gene: TRBD1
clone size: -
CDR3 DNA: TGTGCCAGCAGTCTCCTAGGACAGGCCACACGCGGGGAGACCCAGTACTTC
CDR3 protein: CASSLLGQATRGETQYF

J gene: TRBJ1-2
V gene: TRBV24-1
D gene: -
clone size: -
CDR3 DNA: TGTGCCACCAGTGACTCCGGACGGAACTATGGCTACACCTTC
CDR3 protein: CATSDSGRNYGYTF

J gene: TRBJ2-5
V gene: TRBV20-1
D gene: -
clone size: few
CDR3 DNA: TGCAGTGCTAGATCCCAGGAGACCCAGTACTTC
CDR3 protein: CSARSQETQYF

J gene: TRBJ2-4
V gene: TRBV27
D gene: TRBD1
clone size: -
CDR3 DNA: TGTGCCAGCAGTCACAGGGGGACCAAAGACATTCAGTACTTC
CDR3 protein: CASSHRGTKDIQYF

J gene: TRBJ2-3
V gene: TRBV10-3
D gene: -
clone size: few
CDR3 DNA: TGTGCCATCAGTGAGTCGGGCAGGGAAGATACGCAGTATTTT
CDR3 protein: CAISESGREDTQYF

J gene: TRBJ1-1
V gene: TRBV9
D gene: TRBD1
clone size: few
CDR3 DNA: TGTGCCAGCAGCGGTAACCAGGCCAGGGGGCGGGTCACTGAAGCTTTCTTT
CDR3 protein: CASSGNQARGRVTEAFF

J gene: TRBJ2-1
V gene: TRBV3-1
D gene: TRBD2
clone size: many
CDR3 DNA: TGTGCCAGCAGCGCCCTAAGCGGGAGCTCCTACAATGAGCAGTTCTTC
CDR3 protein: CASSALSGSSYNEQFF

J gene: TRBJ2-1
V gene: TRBV3-1
D gene: TRBD1
clone size: -
CDR3 DNA: TGTGCCAGCAGCCAAGATATCGGGACAGGGGTCTTCAATGAGCAGTTCTTC
CDR3 protein: CASSQDIGTGVFNEQFF

J gene: TRBJ1-1
V gene: TRBV5-1
D gene: -
clone size: once
CDR3 DNA: TGCGCCAGCAGCTTCGGGGGGCCCACTGAAGCTTTCTTT
CDR3 protein: CASSFGGPTEAFF

J gene: TRBJ2-1
V gene: TRBV6-6
D gene: -
clone size: -
CDR3 DNA: TGTGCCAGCAAAAGCGGGCTTGAGCAGTTCTTC
CDR3 protein: CASKSGLEQFF

J gene: TRBJ1-2
V gene: TRBV3-1
D gene: -
clone size: -
CDR3 DNA: TGTGCCAGCAGCCATGCCTATGGCTACACCTTC
CDR3 protein: CASSHAYGYTF

J gene: TRBJ2-5
V gene: TRBV6-2/TRBV6-3
D gene: -
clone size: -
CDR3 DNA: TGTGCCAGCAGTTACTTACACCTTTCGGATTTGGAGGGGCCAATTCAAGAGACCCAGTACTTC
CDR3 protein: CASSYLHLSDLEGPIQETQYF

J gene: TRBJ2-3
V gene: TRBV27
D gene: TRBD2
clone size: few
CDR3 DNA: TGTGCCAGCAGTTTAATCGGGAGCGGGAGGCCAGATACGCAGTATTTT
CDR3 protein: CASSLIGSGRPDTQYF

J gene: TRBJ2-7
V gene: TRBV7-3
D gene: -
clone size: -
CDR3 DNA: TGTGCCAGCAGCATTACAAGGGGAGGCGAGCAGTACTTC
CDR3 protein: CASSITRGGEQYF

J gene: TRBJ2-2
V gene: TRBV12-3/TRBV12-4
D gene: TRBD2
clone size: -
CDR3 DNA: TGTGCCAGCAGCCCCTACTTAGCGGGAGGGATCATCGGGGAGCTGTTTTTT
CDR3 protein: CASSPYLAGGIIGELFF

J gene: TRBJ2-6
V gene: TRBV7-9
D gene: -
clone size: -
CDR3 DNA: TGTGCCAGCAGCCCCCTGGTGGGGGCGGATGGGGCCAACGTCCTGACTTTC
CDR3 protein: CASSPLVGADGANVLTF

J gene: TRBJ2-5
V gene: TRBV20-1
D gene: -
clone size: few
CDR3 DNA: TGCAGTGGGTCAGGAGGGGAGACCCAGTACTTC
CDR3 protein: CSGSGGETQYF

J gene: TRBJ2-4
V gene: TRBV12-3/TRBV12-4
D gene: -
clone size: few
CDR3 DNA: TGTGCCTGCGGTGGAGGTTGGGAGCAGTACTTC
CDR3 protein: CACGGGWEQYF

J gene: TRBJ1-2
V gene: TRBV7-2
D gene: -
clone size: -
CDR3 DNA: TGTGCCAGCAGCTTGGGAAGGTATGATGGCTGCACCTTC
CDR3 protein: CASSLGRYDGCTF

J gene: TRBJ2-7
V gene: TRBV29-1
D gene: TRBD1
clone size: -
CDR3 DNA: TGCAGCATTGAAGACAGGGACAGTTCCTACGAGCAGTACTTC
CDR3 protein: CSIEDRDSSYEQYF

J gene: TRBJ2-5
V gene: TRBV5-1
D gene: -
clone size: few
CDR3 DNA: TGCGCCAGCAGCTTGGGCGGCGGTGGGTTTCGCCAAGAGACCCAGTACTTC
CDR3 protein: CASSLGGGGFRQETQYF

J gene: TRBJ1-4
V gene: TRBV20-1
D gene: -
clone size: -
CDR3 DNA: TGCAGTGCTAGAGGGGGCATGGGTGAAAAACTGTTTTTT
CDR3 protein: CSARGGMGEKLFF

J gene: TRBJ1-2
V gene: TRBV5-1
D gene: -
clone size: -
CDR3 DNA: TGCGCCAGCAGCTTGGCCGGGGGGGGCGTCGATGGCTACACCTTC
CDR3 protein: CASSLAGGGVDGYTF

J gene: TRBJ1-5
V gene: TRBV28
D gene: -
clone size: -
CDR3 DNA: TGTGCCAGCAGTTCAGGGATACTGGGCAATCAGCCCCAGCATTTT
CDR3 protein: CASSSGILGNQPQHF

J gene: TRBJ2-5
V gene: TRBV2
D gene: TRBD2
clone size: -
CDR3 DNA: TGTGCCAGCAGTGCCGTGGGAGCGGGAGGGCAAGAGACCCAGTACTTC
CDR3 protein: CASSAVGAGGQETQYF

J gene: TRBJ2-7
V gene: TRBV7-9
D gene: TRBD2
clone size: few
CDR3 DNA: TGTGCCAGCAGCCCAAGGTTTCTAGCGGGAGGTTACTACGAGCAGTACTTC
CDR3 protein: CASSPRFLAGGYYEQYF

J gene: TRBJ2-3
V gene: TRBV6-1
D gene: TRBD2
clone size: -
CDR3 DNA: TGTGCCAGCAGTCGGCTAGCGGGAGAGTTAGTAGACACGCAGTATTTT
CDR3 protein: CASSRLAGELVDTQYF

J gene: TRBJ2-6
V gene: TRBV6-5
D gene: -
clone size: -
CDR3 DNA: TGTGCCAGCATTTGGGATTTGAGGACAGAAAAAAACTCTGGGGCCAACGTCCTGACTTTC
CDR3 protein: CASIWDLRTEKNSGANVLTF

J gene: TRBJ2-5
V gene: TRBV28
D gene: -
clone size: few
CDR3 DNA: TGTGCCAGCAGTTTAATTGGATCGGGAGAGACCCAGTACTTC
CDR3 protein: CASSLIGSGETQYF

J gene: TRBJ2-4
V gene: TRBV10-3
D gene: -
clone size: -
CDR3 DNA: TGTGCCATCAGTGAAGGGGGGATGAGGGAGCAGTACTTC
CDR3 protein: CAISEGGMREQYF

J gene: TRBJ2-1
V gene: TRBV20-1
D gene: -
clone size: -
CDR3 DNA: TGCAGTGCTAGAGATTGGGCTAGCGTAACCCTCAATGTGCAGTTCTTC
CDR3 protein: CSARDWASVTLNVQFF

J gene: TRBJ2-6
V gene: TRBV18
D gene: -
clone size: -
CDR3 DNA: TGTGCCAGCTCACTAAAAAGTCGGACAAAAAGAGACTCTGGGGCCAACGTCCTGACTTTC
CDR3 protein: CASSLKSRTKRDSGANVLTF

J gene: TRBJ2-3
V gene: TRBV6-2/TRBV6-3
D gene: TRBD1
clone size: few
CDR3 DNA: TGTGCCAGCATCGGACAGGGGATCACAGATACGCAGTATTTT
CDR3 protein: CASIGQGITDTQYF

J gene: TRBJ2-5
V gene: TRBV5-6
D gene: -
clone size: few
CDR3 DNA: TGTGCCAGCAGCTTGTCGTCGATTCAAGAGACCCAGTACTTC
CDR3 protein: CASSLSSIQETQYF

J gene: TRBJ2-7
V gene: TRBV7-2
D gene: TRBD2
clone size: few
CDR3 DNA: TGTGCCAGCAGCTTAACCGGGACTAGCAGGTCCGAGCAGTACTTC
CDR3 protein: CASSLTGTSRSEQYF

J gene: TRBJ2-3
V gene: TRBV12-3/TRBV12-4
D gene: TRBD1
clone size: -
CDR3 DNA: TGTGCCAGCAGTTTGCAACCGGGACAGGGCGCAGATACGCAGTATTTT
CDR3 protein: CASSLQPGQGADTQYF

J gene: TRBJ2-1
V gene: TRBV7-3
D gene: TRBD2
clone size: -
CDR3 DNA: TGTGCCAGCAGCCCTTCCCGAGCGGGAGCACTGAGCAATGAGCAGTTCTTC
CDR3 protein: CASSPSRAGALSNEQFF

J gene: TRBJ1-4
V gene: TRBV6-2/TRBV6-3
D gene: -
clone size: -
CDR3 DNA: TGTGCCAGCAGCCCCTTCGGAAGTCATAGAGAACTGTTTTTT
CDR3 protein: CASSPFGSHRELFF

J gene: TRBJ1-2
V gene: TRBV5-6
D gene: -
clone size: -
CDR3 DNA: TGTGCCAGCAGCCAGAACTCGCGGACCTATGGCTACACCTTC
CDR3 protein: CASSQNSRTYGYTF

J gene: TRBJ2-5
V gene: TRBV12-3/TRBV12-4
D gene: -
clone size: once
CDR3 DNA: TGTGCCAGCAGTTTTGCGACGAGAGGGAATGAGCAGTACTTC
CDR3 protein: CASSFATRGNEQYF

J gene: TRBJ2-7
V gene: TRBV20-1
D gene: -
clone size: -
CDR3 DNA: TGCAGTGCCCCGGGGAGGACACCCTACGAGCAGTACTTC
CDR3 protein: CSAPGRTPYEQYF